One T cell receptor (beta chain) is described in this entry. As yet, its antigen is unknown. CD8+CD57+ cell expansion had been shown by flow cytometry in patients chosen for sequencing. These data belong to a study of CD8+CD57+ T cells in acquired aplastic anemia. Looking at the study overall: Sorted cells (CD4+ and CD8+) yielded DNA amounts that averaged roughly 3.2 ug. Study-level findings and limits: Patients did not significantly differ from controls in CD8+ Simpson's diversity.

Researchers used genomic DNA as the template to profile TCR beta VDJ and CDR3. Using its own MiXCR run on the reads, TCRdb lists one record per CDR3 protein. The sample lists 150,000 to 200,000 distinct CDR3 sequences, less than 60% occurring once. The specimen sequenced was sorted CD4+, CD8+, or CD8+CD57+ T cells (not recorded which) from PBMCs. The receptor's source is a human donor with aplastic anemia.

The CDR3 coding sequence is TGTGCCACCAGCAGAGTTGGGAGCACTGAAGCTTTCTTT. Protein: CATSRVGSTEAFF. The chain couples TRBV15 to TRBJ1-1; no clear D. The length of the CDR3 is 13 residues. The germline V gene has CDR1 LNHNV and CDR2 YYDKDF (reference sequence). Trimming cost V 1 base and J 4 bases, with 7 bases left between them.